This TCR beta chain was found in a study of T cell changes during pregnancy in multiple sclerosis. Profiled with immunoSEQ multiplex PCR; TCRdb holds only in-frame clones, not every one. Of under 100,000 clones in the sample, about 91% were seen once. The germline V and J ends were trimmed by 5 bases and 0 bases, with 5 bases remaining between them. CDR3 length: 13 residues. CDR1 is SNHLY and CDR2 is FYNNEI in the germline V gene. This sample comprised peripheral blood, obtained in the first trimester of pregnancy. The rearrangement links TRBV2 to TRBJ1-5; D is unresolved. The source of this sequence is a female donor in good health, enrolled as a control in a pregnancy study. The CDR3 loop reads CASSYSSNQPQHF. CDR3 bases: TGTGCCAGCAGTTATTCTAGCAATCAGCCCCAGCATTTT.